This entry describes one T cell receptor (beta chain). The Seattle site enrolled patients during active infection and followed them longitudinally. Germline V gene lookup returns CDR1 LNHDA and CDR2 SQIVND (reference sequence). The CDR3 is 15 amino acids. Trimming took 2 bases from V and 1 from J, leaving 11 bases between them. Only in-frame clones appear in the TCRdb table, and some are missing; sequencing was by immunoSEQ multiplex PCR. The sample has fewer than 250,000 clones; approximately 90% are singletons. This record comes from a study of blood T cell repertoires in COVID-19. Background on the study: There were acute and convalescent COVID-19 samples, and they came from the United States, Italy and Spain.

The chain combines TRBV19 with TRBJ1-1; D remains ambiguous. The specimen was peripheral blood. This TCR was recovered from a man aged 30 to 39 with COVID-19, enrolled during active disease. The CDR3 here is CASSIYGLGNTEAFF. The CDR3 DNA is TGTGCCAGTAGTATATACGGACTGGGGAACACTGAAGCTTTCTTT.